This T cell receptor beta chain was observed in a study of prognosis after radiotherapy for stage I lung cancer. CDR1 MNHNS and CDR2 SASEGT come from the germline V gene. V lost 7 bases and J lost 9; bases outside the gene matches: 8. This CDR3 is 12 amino acids long. Amplicons of TCR beta CDR3 were generated from genomic DNA by two-round multiplex PCR. First-round PCR used primers specific to each TRBV and TRBJ gene. Via MiXCR, TCRdb re-called the multiplex PCR reads, giving one row per CDR3 protein. The sample includes roughly 29,000 distinct CDR3 sequences, more than 25% of them seen just once. This clonotype showed up many times.

This chain links TRBV6-1 with TRBJ1-2; TRBD1 matches at 7 bases. The material sequenced was PBMCs, taken before or after stereotactic body radiation therapy (not recorded which). The receptor's source is a donor over 45 with non-small cell lung cancer. The CDR3 loop is CASTEGGWSYTF. CDR3 in DNA: TGTGCCAGCACCGAAGGGGGCTGGAGCTACACCTTC.